This T cell receptor beta chain emerged from a study of cytomegalovirus exposure and HLA in healthy donors. The PCR contained 60 Vbeta and 13 Jbeta primers. The protocol was immunoSEQ multiplex PCR, while the TCRdb copy is restricted to in-frame clones and leaves out a portion. Here the sample table reports around 75,000 clones. Germline V gene sequence: CDR1 SGHRS, CDR2 YFSETQ. This CDR3 spans 15 amino acids. The V gene lost 4 bases and the J gene lost 0 bases, with 10 bases spanning the gap. This sequence originates from a man in his fifties in good health and CMV-seropositive. The sample taken for sequencing was PBMCs. This chain connects TRBV5-1 to TRBJ1-4; D not resolved. The CDR3 nucleotides read TGCGCCAGCAGCCCGGACGGGACAACTAATGAAAAACTGTTTTTT. Encoded protein: CASSPDGTTNEKLFF.